This T cell receptor beta chain derives from a study of radiotherapy plus CTLA-4 blockade in lung cancer. Trimming cost V 1 base and J 4 bases; bases outside gene matches: 3. CDR3 size: 14 residues. Germline V gene lookup returns CDR1 SGHTA and CDR2 FQGNSA. This clone appeared a few times. What it binds is unknown. CTLA-4 blockade using ipilimumab, together with focal radiation, was received by patients with chemo-refractory metastatic non-small-cell lung cancer. Sequencing used immunoSEQ multiplex PCR; TCRdb keeps in-frame clones, though not all of them. Here the sample spans 80,000 or so clones, more than 60% being singletons. Study results and caveats: According to reports, early shifts in blood T cell clones, alongside interferon-beta, forecast response most accurately.

The chain uses TRBV7-2 and TRBJ2-7; 8 bases align to TRBD2. This sequence was found in a human donor with non-small cell lung cancer who had a partial response to radiotherapy plus ipilimumab. Some clones in this sample may be carry-over from other donors' samples. The source material was peripheral blood, sampled from a patient treated with radiotherapy plus ipilimumab. The CDR3 loop reads CASSLGGGFYEQYF. The CDR3 DNA sequence: TGTGCCAGCAGCTTAGGCGGGGGGTTTTACGAGCAGTACTTC.